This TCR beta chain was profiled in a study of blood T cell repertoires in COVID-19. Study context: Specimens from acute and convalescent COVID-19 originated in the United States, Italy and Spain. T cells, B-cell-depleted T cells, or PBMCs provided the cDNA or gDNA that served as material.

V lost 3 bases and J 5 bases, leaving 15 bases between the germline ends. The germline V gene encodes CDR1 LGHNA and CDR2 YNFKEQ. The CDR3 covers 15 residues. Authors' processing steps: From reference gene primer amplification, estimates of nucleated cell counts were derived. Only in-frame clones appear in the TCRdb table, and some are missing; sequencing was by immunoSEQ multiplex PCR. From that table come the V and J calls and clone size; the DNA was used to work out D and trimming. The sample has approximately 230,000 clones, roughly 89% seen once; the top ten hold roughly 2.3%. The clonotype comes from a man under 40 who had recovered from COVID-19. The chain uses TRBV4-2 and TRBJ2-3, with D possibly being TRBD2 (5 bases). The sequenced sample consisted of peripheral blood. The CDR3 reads CASSQGVRVQDTQYF. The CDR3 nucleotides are TGTGCCAGCAGCCAGGGAGTAAGGGTGCAAGATACGCAGTATTTT.